The T cell receptor (beta chain) described here comes from a study of PD-1 blockade in mismatch repair-deficient tumors. Every patient had mismatch repair deficiency by PCR or immunohistochemistry. TCRs were sequenced from a few patients responding to pembrolizumab. Germline V lookup: CDR1 SGHRS, CDR2 YFSETQ. V lost 0 bases to trimming and J lost 4 bases, with 8 bases between them. The CDR3 runs to 13 residues. The protocol was immunoSEQ multiplex PCR, while the TCRdb copy is restricted to in-frame clones and leaves out a portion. The table records approximately 40,000 clones, roughly 77% of them present only once. This clone was seen a single time.

This clonotype originated in an adult with mismatch repair-deficient cancer. The specimen was peripheral blood, collected 4 weeks after starting pembrolizumab. The rearrangement links TRBV5-1 to TRBJ2-7; D tentatively reads TRBD1 or TRBD2 (6 bases each). The CDR3 nucleotides are TGCGCCAGCAGCTTGGGAGGGGGGTACGAGCAGTACTTC. Its translation: CASSLGGGYEQYF.